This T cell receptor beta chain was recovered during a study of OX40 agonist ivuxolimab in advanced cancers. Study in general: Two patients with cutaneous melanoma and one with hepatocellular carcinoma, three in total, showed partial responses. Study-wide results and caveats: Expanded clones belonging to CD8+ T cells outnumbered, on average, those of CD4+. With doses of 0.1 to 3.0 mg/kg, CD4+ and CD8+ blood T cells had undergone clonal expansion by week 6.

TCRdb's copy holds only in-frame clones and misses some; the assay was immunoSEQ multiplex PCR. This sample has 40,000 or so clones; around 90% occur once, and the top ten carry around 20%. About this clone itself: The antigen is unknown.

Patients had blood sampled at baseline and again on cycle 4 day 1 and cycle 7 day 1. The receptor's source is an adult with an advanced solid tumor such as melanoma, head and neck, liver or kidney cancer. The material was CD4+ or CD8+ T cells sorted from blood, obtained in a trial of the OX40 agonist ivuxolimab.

The CDR3 spells CASSESPGGPYEQYF. CDR3 nucleotides: TGCGCCAGCAGTGAATCGCCGGGAGGGCCCTACGAGCAGTACTTC. V is TRBV10-1 and J is TRBJ2-5; 8 bases fit TRBD2. The DNA end is a closer match to TRBJ2-7, so the J assignment may be wrong. Germline V gene sequence: CDR1 WNHNN, CDR2 SYGVQD (reference sequence). The length of the CDR3 is 15 residues.